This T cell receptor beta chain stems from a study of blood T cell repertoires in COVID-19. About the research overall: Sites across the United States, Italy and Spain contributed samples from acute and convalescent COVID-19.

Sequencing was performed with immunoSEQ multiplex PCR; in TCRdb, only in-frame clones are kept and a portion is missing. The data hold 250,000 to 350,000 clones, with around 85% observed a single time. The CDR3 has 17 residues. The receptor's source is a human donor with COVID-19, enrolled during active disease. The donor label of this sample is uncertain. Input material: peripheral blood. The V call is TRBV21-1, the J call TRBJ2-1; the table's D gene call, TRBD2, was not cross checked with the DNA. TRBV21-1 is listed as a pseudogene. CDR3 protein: CASSKETSGPSYNEQFF. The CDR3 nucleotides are TGTGCCAGCAGCAAGGAGACTAGCGGGCCTTCCTACAATGAGCAGTTCTTC.